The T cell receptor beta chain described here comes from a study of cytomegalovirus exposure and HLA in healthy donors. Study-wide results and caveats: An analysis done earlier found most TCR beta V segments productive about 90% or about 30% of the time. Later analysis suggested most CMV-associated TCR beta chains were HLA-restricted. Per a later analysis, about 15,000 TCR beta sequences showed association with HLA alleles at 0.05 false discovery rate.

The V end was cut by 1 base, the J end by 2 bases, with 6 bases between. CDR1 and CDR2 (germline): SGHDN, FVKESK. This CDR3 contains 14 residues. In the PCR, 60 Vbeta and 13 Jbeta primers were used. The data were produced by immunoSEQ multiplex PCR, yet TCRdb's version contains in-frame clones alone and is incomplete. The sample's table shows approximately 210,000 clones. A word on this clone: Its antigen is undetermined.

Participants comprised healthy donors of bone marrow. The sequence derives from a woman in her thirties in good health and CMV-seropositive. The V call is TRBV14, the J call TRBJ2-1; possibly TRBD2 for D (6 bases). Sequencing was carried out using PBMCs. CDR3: CASSQGGAYNEQFF. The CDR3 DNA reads TGTGCCAGCAGCCAAGGCGGGGCCTACAATGAGCAGTTCTTC.